The source of this TCR beta chain is a study of cytomegalovirus exposure and HLA in healthy donors. The V gene's germline CDR1 is SQVTM and CDR2 ANQGSEA. V was clipped by 2 bases and J by 8 bases; unmatched bases: 26. The CDR3 contains 20 residues. Study-wide points: Rarity held for most TCR sequences, but there were some public TCRs that occurred in many donors.

The repertoire was sequenced with immunoSEQ multiplex PCR; TCRdb's copy has only in-frame clones and lacks some. The sample carries about 160,000 clones, approximately 89% recorded once. On this clone itself: The antigen is undetermined.

The study drew the donors from its roughly 120-subject validation cohort, separate from the approximately 690-subject first cohort. The chain combines TRBV29-1 with TRBJ2-1; the match to TRBD2 covers 8 bases. This receptor was identified in a man in his late teens or twenties in good health and CMV-seropositive. Sequencing was carried out using PBMCs. As DNA, the CDR3 is TGCAGCGTTGAAACTCCGGGGGGGGGTATTAACGGGAGGGCCGGAGATGAGCAGTTCTTC. Translation gives CSVETPGGGINGRAGDEQFF.